This TCR beta chain originates from a study of cytomegalovirus exposure and HLA in healthy donors. Study-wide findings and caveats: Cytomegalovirus-associated TCR beta chains were listed, numbering some 150. Reports described diagnosis of cytomegalovirus status by the classifier as highly specific and sensitive.

The ends lost 3 bases at V and 3 bases at J; junction bases unmatched: 5. CDR1 MNHNS and CDR2 SASEGT come from the germline V gene. The CDR3 covers 15 residues. Points on this clone: Its antigen is unidentified.

The donors were in the approximately 120-subject validation cohort; that cohort was separate from the approximately 670-subject first cohort. Only in-frame clones appear in the TCRdb table, and some are missing; sequencing was by immunoSEQ multiplex PCR. This sample has more than 150,000 clones, with more than 70% found just once. The clonotype comes from a man aged 18-30 years in good health and CMV-seronegative. Sequenced material: PBMCs. This chain connects TRBV6-1 to TRBJ1-5; 7 bases are a match to TRBD1. CDR3: CASSDGTAYNQPQHF. CDR3 nucleotides: TGTGCCAGCAGTGACGGGACAGCGTACAATCAGCCCCAGCATTTT.